The 8 T cell receptor beta chains listed next were all sequenced from one sample in a study of OX40 agonist ivuxolimab in advanced cancers. Clones were sequenced by immunoSEQ multiplex PCR, and TCRdb holds only the in-frame ones, with some missing. The repertoire holds around 56,000 clones, with over 80% as singletons. Here the sequenced sample was CD4+ or CD8+ T cells sorted from blood, taken in a trial of the OX40 agonist ivuxolimab. These TCRs come from an adult with an advanced solid tumor such as melanoma, head and neck, liver or kidney cancer.

This clone has only a few counts. The V and J genes are TRBV19 and TRBJ2-7; 9 bases fit TRBD1. In germline, CDR1 is LNHDA, CDR2 SQIVND (reference sequence). The length of the CDR3 is 14 residues. The trim removed 1 base at V and 3 bases at J, leaving 1 base unmatched. For the CDR3, the DNA is TGTGCCAGTAGTATAGGGACAGGGGACTACGAGCAGTACTTC. Encoded protein: CASSIGTGDYEQYF.

The gene calls are TRBV19 and TRBJ1-2; TRBD1 matches at 9 bases. The CDR3 is 15 amino acids. Germline values: CDR1 LNHDA, CDR2 SQIVND (reference sequence). With 5 bases clipped from V and 7 bases from J, the junction kept 11 bases outside the gene matches. The CDR3 sequence: CASSVPRDRVLGYTF. CDR3 bases: TGTGCCAGTAGTGTCCCCCGGGACAGGGTACTTGGCTACACCTTC.

The chain carries TRBV27 and TRBJ2-3; 10 nucleotides match TRBD2. The ends lost 1 base at V and 4 bases at J; junction bases unmatched: 5. The CDR3 spans 16 residues. Per germline, CDR1 MNHEY and CDR2 SMNVEV (reference sequence). The CDR3 is CASSLWASGGADTQYF. The CDR3 region has the DNA TGTGCCAGCAGTTTATGGGCCAGCGGGGGGGCAGATACGCAGTATTTT.

The V gene is TRBV5-6, the J gene TRBJ1-6; TRBD1 agrees at 9 bases. This CDR3 is built from 15 residues. V shed 2 bases, J shed 7 bases, and the junction held 4 bases outside the gene matches. Germline V gene data show CDR1 as SGHDT and CDR2 as YYEEEE. The CDR3 bases are TGTGCCAGCAGCTTAACCGGGACAGGGAATTCACCCCTCCACTTT. Encoded protein: CASSLTGTGNSPLHF.

A single count supports this clone. The chain has TRBV10-3 and TRBJ2-7, with a weak D call TRBD2 (5 bases). CDR1 ENHRY and CDR2 SYGVKD come from the germline V gene. Trimming stripped 7 bases from V and 2 bases from J, with 12 bases between. There are 13 residues in the CDR3. Here the CDR3 DNA reads TGTGCCATCAACCAGCGGCGTACCTACGAGCAGTACTTC. Residues: CAINQRRTYEQYF.

The chain carries TRBV6-6 and TRBJ1-1; D gene uncertain. Germline V gene data show CDR1 as MNHNY and CDR2 as SVGAGI (reference sequence). Trimming took 10 bases from V and 1 from J, leaving 13 bases between them. This CDR3 has 13 amino acids. The CDR3 here is CATTGVRNTEAFF. In DNA, the CDR3 is TGTGCCACCACTGGGGTCAGGAACACTGAAGCTTTCTTT.

The rearrangement joins TRBV6-1 to TRBJ2-4; 9 bases agree with TRBD1. With V trimmed by 3 bases and J by 7 bases, 7 bases remained unmatched. Germline CDR1 MNHNS, CDR2 SASEGT. The CDR3 contains 15 residues. The chain's CDR3 is CASSDGTGSWNIQYF. Here the CDR3 DNA reads TGTGCCAGCAGTGACGGGACAGGGTCTTGGAACATTCAGTACTTC.

This chain uses TRBV11-3 with TRBJ1-1, with a weak D call TRBD1 (6 bases). CDR1 is SGHNT, CDR2 YENEEA, per germline. This CDR3 region has 13 residues. The V gene lost 2 bases and the J gene lost 4 bases, with 8 bases spanning the gap. This CDR3 is CASSLQGGTEAFF. CDR3 DNA sequence: TGTGCCAGCAGCTTACAAGGGGGCACTGAAGCTTTCTTT.